The 19 T cell receptor beta chains reported below all come from one sample, sequenced in a study of PD-1 and CTLA-4 blockade in melanoma. Profiled with immunoSEQ multiplex PCR; TCRdb holds only in-frame clones, not every one. This table has around 21,000 clones, more than 70% appearing once. The sequencing here drew on CD8+ T cells from peripheral blood, taken before anti-PD-1 treatment. The source of these receptors is a human donor with melanoma.

The V call is TRBV28, the J call TRBJ2-5; 7 bases are a match to TRBD2. Germline values: CDR1 MDHEN, CDR2 SYDVKM. The V gene end was trimmed by 3 bases and the J gene end by 6 bases; junction bases not matched to a gene: 7. This CDR3 spans 14 amino acids. DNA of the CDR3: TGTGCCAGCAGTTTGGGGGGGTTTGAGAAGACCCAGTACTTC. Translation gives CASSLGGFEKTQYF.

V gene TRBV5-1 combines with J gene TRBJ2-7, with 9 positions matching TRBD1. This CDR3 spans 14 amino acids. Germline lookup yields CDR1 SGHRS and CDR2 YFSETQ. J was trimmed by 3 bases and V by 0 bases; bases with no gene match: 1. The CDR3 DNA reads as TGCGCCAGCAGCTTGGGGGGACAGGGCTACGAGCAGTACTTC. Its translation: CASSLGGQGYEQYF.

V is TRBV4-3 and J is TRBJ1-1, with TRBD1 identical over 7 bases. Germline trimming cut 1 base from V and 8 bases from J; bases unmatched to any gene: 7. Germline CDR1 LGHNA, CDR2 YSLEER. The CDR3 consists of 14 residues. The DNA of the CDR3 is TGCGCCAGCAGCCAAGGACCGGGACAGAGCGAAGCTTTCTTT. Translation gives CASSQGPGQSEAFF.

V and J are TRBV28 and TRBJ1-5, with TRBD1 identical over 7 bases. Germline V CDR1 and CDR2: MDHEN, SYDVKM. The V gene end was trimmed by 5 bases and the J gene end by 0 bases; junction bases not matched to a gene: 4. The length of the CDR3 is 15 residues. The CDR3 loop is CASSGTEISNQPQHF. The CDR3 nucleotides are TGTGCCAGCAGTGGGACAGAAATTAGCAATCAGCCCCAGCATTTT.

The V and J genes are TRBV7-9 and TRBJ1-3; D is unclear. Germline V lookup: CDR1 SEHNR, CDR2 FQNEAQ (reference sequence). This CDR3 has 12 residues. Trimming removed 3 bases from V and 4 bases from J, with 4 bases in between. DNA for the CDR3: TGTGCCAGCAGCTTCGGGGGAAACACCATATATTTT. It is translated as CASSFGGNTIYF.

This clone was seen only once. This rearrangement joins TRBV9 to TRBJ2-2, with TRBD1 as a possible D gene (6 bases). Trimming stripped 3 bases from V and 7 bases from J, with 13 bases between. The CDR3 contains 14 residues. The germline CDR1 and CDR2 sequences are SGDLS and YYNGEE. The CDR3 DNA follows: TGTGCCAGCAGCGGTAACAGGGTACTCGGGGAGCTGTTTTTT. Protein: CASSGNRVLGELFF. Based on the CDR3 plus reference TRBV9 and TRBJ2-2, the full variable domain is DSGVTQTPKHLITATGQRVTLRCSPRSGDLSVYWYQQSLDQGLQFLIQYYNGEERAKGNILERFSAQQFPDLHSELNLSSLELGDSALYFCASSGNRVLGELFFGEGSRLTVL.

CDR3 sequence reads: CAISEYRDRGYEQYF. In nucleotides, the CDR3 is TGTGCCATCAGTGAGTACCGGGACAGGGGTTACGAGCAGTACTTC. This chain uses TRBV10-3 with TRBJ2-7, with 10 bases identical to TRBD1. The CDR3 consists of 15 residues. Germline V gives CDR1 ENHRY, CDR2 SYGVKD. The V and J ends lost 1 base and 4 bases, in that order; junction bases with no gene match: 4.

The chain couples TRBV11-2 to TRBJ1-2; D perhaps matches TRBD1 (6 bases). The CDR3 consists of 16 residues. Germline loops: CDR1 SGHAT, CDR2 FQNNGV. V was shortened by 5 bases and J by 8 bases, with 24 bases between the two germline ends. The CDR3 region is CASSLVGQGISNGYTF. The CDR3, as DNA: TGTGCCAGCAGCCTGGTCGGGCAGGGGATTTCGAACGGCTACACCTTC.

This chain's CDR3 is CASSFGRSYEQYF. The CDR3 nucleotides read TGTGCCAGCAGCTTTGGCAGGTCCTACGAGCAGTACTTC. The J gene is TRBJ2-7, the V gene TRBV5-4; D gene uncertain. Trimming took 2 bases from V and 1 from J, leaving 7 bases between them. CDR1 SGHNT and CDR2 YYREEE come from the germline V gene (reference sequence). CDR3 length: 13 residues.

The chain has TRBV27 and TRBJ2-5; 9 bases agree with TRBD2. Trimming cost V 1 base and J 4 bases; bases outside gene matches: 4. Per the germline V gene, CDR1 is MNHEY and CDR2 is SMNVEV (reference sequence). This CDR3 is 15 amino acids long. CDR3 in amino acids: CASSLWSGGRETQYF. The CDR3 nucleotides are TGTGCCAGCAGTTTATGGAGCGGGGGGCGAGAGACCCAGTACTTC.

The chain has TRBV28 and TRBJ1-2, with D unclear. Germline loops: CDR1 MDHEN, CDR2 SYDVKM. V dropped 5 bases and J dropped 3 bases, with 13 bases sitting between them. The CDR3 spans 14 residues. For the CDR3, the DNA is TGTGCCAGCAGTCCTAATCCTGGCGACTATGGCTACACCTTC. Its translation is CASSPNPGDYGYTF.

This clone was seen once. The chain uses TRBV7-9 and TRBJ2-5; a possible D gene is TRBD1 (7 bases). The CDR3 contains 15 residues. V lost 0 bases and J 5 bases, leaving 13 bases between the germline ends. CDR1 and CDR2 (germline): SEHNR, FQNEAQ (reference sequence). The CDR3 sequence: CASSLADREEETQYF. The CDR3 region has the DNA TGTGCCAGCAGCTTAGCCGACAGGGAGGAGGAGACCCAGTACTTC.

The genes are TRBV12-5 and TRBJ2-1, with D possibly matching TRBD2 (6 bases). The CDR3 length is 13 residues. The V end lost 7 bases, the J end lost 4 bases, and 11 bases lay between the germline ends. Germline V gene data show CDR1 as LGHNT and CDR2 as FRNRAP. CDR3 coding DNA: TGTGCTAGTGCCCGTGGGGGGTACAATGAGCAGTTCTTC. Its protein product is CASARGGYNEQFF.

This clone was seen just once. The genes are TRBV9 and TRBJ2-1; possible D gene TRBD2, 6 bases. CDR1 is SGDLS, CDR2 YYNGEE, per germline. There are 13 residues in the CDR3. V was clipped by 4 bases and J by 7 bases, with 12 bases between them. The CDR3 loop is CASSKPGGNEQFF. In nucleotides, the CDR3 is TGTGCCAGCAGCAAACCCGGGGGTAATGAGCAGTTCTTC.

The chain combines TRBV7-6 with TRBJ1-1, with a weak D call TRBD1 (6 bases). Between the trimmed V and J ends, which lost 5 bases and 0 bases, there was a span of 16 bases. Germline V lookup: CDR1 SGHVS, CDR2 FNYEAQ. The CDR3 covers 16 residues. The CDR3 reads CASSTRTVLMNTEAFF. In nucleotides, the CDR3 is TGTGCCAGCAGCACCCGGACAGTACTCATGAACACTGAAGCTTTCTTT.

The V call is TRBV7-9, the J call TRBJ2-7; TRBD1 is a possible D gene (6 bases). The CDR3 consists of 15 residues. Germline V gene sequence: CDR1 SEHNR, CDR2 FQNEAQ (reference sequence). The V gene lost 4 bases and the J gene lost 4 bases, with 17 bases spanning the gap. CDR3 residues: CASSSSRDTGYEQYF. DNA for the CDR3: TGTGCCAGCAGCTCTTCCCGGGACACTGGTTACGAGCAGTACTTC. Filled out from reference TRBV7-9 and TRBJ2-7, the complete variable domain reads DTGVSQNPRHKITKRGQNVTFRCDPISEHNRLYWYRQTLGQGPEFLTYFQNEAQLEKSRLLSDRFSAERPKGSFSTLEIQRTEQGDSAMYLCASSSSRDTGYEQYFGPGTRLTVT.

The CDR3 sequence is CASSLDRGLEETQYF. The CDR3 DNA reads TGTGCCAGCTCACTGGACAGGGGGCTGGAGGAGACCCAGTACTTC. This sequence joins TRBV18 and TRBJ2-5; 11 bases are shared with TRBD1. Germline lookup yields CDR1 KGHSH and CDR2 LQKENI. V lost 4 bases, J lost 5 bases, and 6 bases stayed unmatched. The CDR3 is made up of 15 amino acids.

This clone was found once. The chain carries TRBV7-8 and TRBJ1-2; possible D gene TRBD1, 5 bases. This CDR3 comprises 13 residues. V gave up 1 base and J gave up 4 bases, with 7 bases separating them. In germline, CDR1 is SGHVS, CDR2 FQNEAQ. CDR3 region: CASSLGGGYGYTF. For the CDR3, the DNA is TGTGCCAGCAGCTTAGGCGGGGGCTATGGCTACACCTTC.

CDR3 sequence reads: CASSQPSETQETQYF. Here the CDR3 DNA reads TGTGCCAGCAGCCAACCATCTGAGACACAAGAGACCCAGTACTTC. The chain joins TRBV3-1 (or the pseudogene TRBV3-2) to TRBJ2-5; no clear D. The CDR3 loop spans 15 amino acids. The V gene lost 2 bases and the J gene lost 2 bases, with 12 bases spanning the gap. Germline V CDR1 and CDR2: LGHDT, YNNKEL (reference sequence).